The T cell receptor (beta chain) under discussion was sequenced for a study of cytomegalovirus exposure and HLA in healthy donors. The V gene end was trimmed by 4 bases and the J gene end by 5 bases; junction bases not matched to a gene: 4. The germline gives CDR1 MDHEN, CDR2 SYDVKM. The CDR3 extends over 15 amino acids. Using immunoSEQ multiplex PCR, the repertoire was profiled, and TCRdb retains in-frame clones only, with some absent. The top ten hold roughly 6.4% of the sample, which has 150,000 or so clones, just under 90% seen once. The chain is built from TRBV28 and TRBJ2-1; 11 bases fit TRBD2. This TCR was sampled from a woman between 25 and 40 years old in good health and CMV-seropositive. Specimen: PBMCs. This chain's CDR3 is CASSSSSGGNNEQFF. In DNA, the CDR3 is TGTGCCAGCAGTTCCTCTAGCGGGGGGAACAATGAGCAGTTCTTC. The full variable domain, its missing parts supplied by reference TRBV28 and TRBJ2-1, is DVKVTQSSRYLVKRTGEKVFLECVQDMDHENMFWYRQDPGLGLRLIYFSYDVKMKEKGDIPEGYSVSREKKERFSLILESASTNQTSMYLCASSSSSGGNNEQFFGPGTRLTVL.